The clone carrying this T cell receptor (beta chain) was seen many times. During its preparation, the TCRbeta library received unique molecular identifiers. MiXCR, run by TCRdb on the PCR reads, gives a single entry per CDR3 protein. Of hundreds of thousands of distinct CDR3 sequences listed, roughly 15% are singletons. This entry comes from a study of T-cell reconstitution after alpha-beta-depleted transplantation in children. Germline CDR1 MNHEY, CDR2 SMNVEV (reference sequence). The germline V and J ends were trimmed by 2 bases and 2 bases, with 8 bases remaining between them. This CDR3 is built from 14 residues.

This sequence was found in a human donor who donated a stem cell graft to a child with acute myeloid leukemia. This specimen consisted of PBMCs from the stem cell graft donor, obtained from the stem cell graft. This sequence joins TRBV27 and TRBJ2-3, with D possibly matching TRBD2 (6 bases). CDR3 sequence (DNA): TGTGCCAGCAGTTTAAGGAGGGCCACAGATACGCAGTATTTT. Translated, it gives CASSLRRATDTQYF.